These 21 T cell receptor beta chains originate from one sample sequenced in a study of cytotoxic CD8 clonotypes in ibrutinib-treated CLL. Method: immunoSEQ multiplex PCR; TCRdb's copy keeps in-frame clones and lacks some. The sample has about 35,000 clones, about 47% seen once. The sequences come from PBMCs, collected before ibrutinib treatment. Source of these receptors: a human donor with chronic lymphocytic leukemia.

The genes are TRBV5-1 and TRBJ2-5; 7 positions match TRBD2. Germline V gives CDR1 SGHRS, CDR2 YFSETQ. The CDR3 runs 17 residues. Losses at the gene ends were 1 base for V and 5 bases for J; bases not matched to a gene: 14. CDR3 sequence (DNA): TGCGCCAGCAGCTTGCGAAGCGGGGCGACTCCCGCGGAGACCCAGTACTTC. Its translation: CASSLRSGATPAETQYF. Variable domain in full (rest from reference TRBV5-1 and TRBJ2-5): KAGVTQTPRYLIKTRGQQVTLSCSPISGHRSVSWYQQTPGQGLQFLFEYFSETQRNKGNFPGRFSGRQFSNSRSEMNVSTLELGDSALYLCASSLRSGATPAETQYFGPGTRLLVL.

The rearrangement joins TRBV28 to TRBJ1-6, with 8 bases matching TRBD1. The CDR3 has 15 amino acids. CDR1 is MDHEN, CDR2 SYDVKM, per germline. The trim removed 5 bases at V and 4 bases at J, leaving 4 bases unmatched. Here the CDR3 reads CASSPRQGYNSPLHF. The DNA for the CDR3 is TGTGCCAGCAGTCCCCGACAGGGGTATAATTCACCCCTCCACTTT.

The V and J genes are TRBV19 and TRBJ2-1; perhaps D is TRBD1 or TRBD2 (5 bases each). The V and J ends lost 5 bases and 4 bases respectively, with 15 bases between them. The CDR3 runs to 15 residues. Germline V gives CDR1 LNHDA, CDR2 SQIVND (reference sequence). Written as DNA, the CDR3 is TGTGCCAGTAGTCGCACAGGAGGTCCTTACAATGAGCAGTTCTTC. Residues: CASSRTGGPYNEQFF.

CDR3 sequence (DNA): TGTGCCAGCAGTTATAGGGACGAGCAGTACTTC. Protein sequence: CASSYRDEQYF. The chain couples TRBV6-6 to TRBJ2-7; D remains ambiguous. Germline V gene data show CDR1 as MNHNY and CDR2 as SVGAGI (reference sequence). V was pared by 3 bases and J by 5 bases, with 5 bases between. The CDR3 is 11 residues long.

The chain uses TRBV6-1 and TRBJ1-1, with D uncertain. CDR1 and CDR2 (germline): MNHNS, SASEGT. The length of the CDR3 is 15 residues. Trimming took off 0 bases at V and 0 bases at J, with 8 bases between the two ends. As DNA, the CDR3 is TGTGCCAGCAGTGAAGCAGACGGGATGAACACTGAAGCTTTCTTT. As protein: CASSEADGMNTEAFF.

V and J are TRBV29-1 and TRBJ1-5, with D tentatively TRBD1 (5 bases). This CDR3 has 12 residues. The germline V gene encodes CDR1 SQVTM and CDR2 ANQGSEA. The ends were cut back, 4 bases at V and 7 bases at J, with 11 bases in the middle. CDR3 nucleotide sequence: TGCAGCGTTGGGGGGAAGGGGCAGCCCCAGCATTTT. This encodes CSVGGKGQPQHF.

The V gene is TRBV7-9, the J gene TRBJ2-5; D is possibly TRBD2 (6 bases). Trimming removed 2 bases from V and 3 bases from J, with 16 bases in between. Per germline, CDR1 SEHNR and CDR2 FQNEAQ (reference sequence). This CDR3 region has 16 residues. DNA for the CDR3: TGTGCCAGCAGCTTAAAGACGGGGGAGTCAAAAGAGACCCAGTACTTC. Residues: CASSLKTGESKETQYF.

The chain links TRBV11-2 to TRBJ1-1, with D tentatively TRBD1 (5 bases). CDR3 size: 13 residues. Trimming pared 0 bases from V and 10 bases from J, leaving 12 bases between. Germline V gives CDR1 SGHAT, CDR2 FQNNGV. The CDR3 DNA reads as TGTGCCAGCAGCTTAGAAAGGGCTGGGGGAGCTTTCTTT. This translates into CASSLERAGGAFF.

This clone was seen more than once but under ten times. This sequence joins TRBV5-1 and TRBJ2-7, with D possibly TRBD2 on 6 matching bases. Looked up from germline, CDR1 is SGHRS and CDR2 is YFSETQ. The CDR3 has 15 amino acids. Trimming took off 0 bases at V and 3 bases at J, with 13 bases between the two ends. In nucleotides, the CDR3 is TGCGCCAGCAGCTTGGAGGCGGGGTCGGTCTACGAGCAGTACTTC. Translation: CASSLEAGSVYEQYF.

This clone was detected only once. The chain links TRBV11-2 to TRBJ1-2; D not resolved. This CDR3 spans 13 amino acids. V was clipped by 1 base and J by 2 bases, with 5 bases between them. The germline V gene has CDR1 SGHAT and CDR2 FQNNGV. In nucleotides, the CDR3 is TGTGCCAGCAGCTTAGGCATAAACTATGGCTACACCTTC. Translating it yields CASSLGINYGYTF.

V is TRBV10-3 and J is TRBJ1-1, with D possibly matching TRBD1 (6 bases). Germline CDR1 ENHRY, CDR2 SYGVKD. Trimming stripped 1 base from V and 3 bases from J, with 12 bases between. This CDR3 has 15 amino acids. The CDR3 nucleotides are TGTGCCATCAGTGAGTTGGGGGGCAGGTACACTGAAGCTTTCTTT. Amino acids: CAISELGGRYTEAFF.

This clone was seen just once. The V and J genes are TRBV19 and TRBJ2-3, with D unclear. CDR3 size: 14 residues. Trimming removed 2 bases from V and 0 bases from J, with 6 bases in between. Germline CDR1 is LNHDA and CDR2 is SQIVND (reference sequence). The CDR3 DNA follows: TGTGCCAGTAGTATAATGGGGAGCACAGATACGCAGTATTTT. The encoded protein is CASSIMGSTDTQYF. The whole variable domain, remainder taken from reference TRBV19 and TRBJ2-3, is DGGITQSPKYLFRKEGQNVTLSCEQNLNHDAMYWYRQDPGQGLRLIYYSQIVNDFQKGDIAEGYSVSREKKESFPLTVTSAQKNPTAFYLCASSIMGSTDTQYFGPGTRLTVL.

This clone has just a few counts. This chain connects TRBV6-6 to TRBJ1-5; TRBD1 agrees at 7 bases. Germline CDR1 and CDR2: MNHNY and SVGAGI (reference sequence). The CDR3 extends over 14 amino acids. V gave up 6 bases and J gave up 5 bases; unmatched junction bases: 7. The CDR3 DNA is TGTGCCAGCAGCAAGAACAGGGGCCATCAGCCCCAGCATTTT. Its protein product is CASSKNRGHQPQHF.

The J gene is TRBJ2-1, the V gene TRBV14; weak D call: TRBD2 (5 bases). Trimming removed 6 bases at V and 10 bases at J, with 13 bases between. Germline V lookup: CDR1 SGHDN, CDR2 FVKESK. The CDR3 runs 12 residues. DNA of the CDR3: TGTGCCAGCAGTTATCCGGGAACGGAGCAGTTCTTC. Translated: CASSYPGTEQFF.

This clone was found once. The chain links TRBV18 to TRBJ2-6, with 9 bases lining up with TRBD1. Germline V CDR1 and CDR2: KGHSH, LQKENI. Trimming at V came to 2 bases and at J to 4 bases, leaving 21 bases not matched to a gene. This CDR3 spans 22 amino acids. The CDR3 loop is CASSPSDPTDRGIHSGANVLTF. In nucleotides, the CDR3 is TGTGCCAGCTCACCATCGGACCCGACGGACAGGGGAATTCATTCAGGGGCCAACGTCCTGACTTTC.

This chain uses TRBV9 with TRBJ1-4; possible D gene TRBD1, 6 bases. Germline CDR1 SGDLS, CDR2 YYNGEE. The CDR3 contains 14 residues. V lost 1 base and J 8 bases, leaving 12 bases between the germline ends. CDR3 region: CASSVHREGEKLFF. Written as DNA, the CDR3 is TGTGCCAGCAGCGTACACAGGGAAGGGGAAAAACTGTTTTTT.

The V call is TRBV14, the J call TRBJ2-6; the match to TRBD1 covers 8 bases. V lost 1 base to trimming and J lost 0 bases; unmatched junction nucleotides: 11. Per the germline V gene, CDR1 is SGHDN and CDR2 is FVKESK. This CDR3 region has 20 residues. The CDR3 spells CASSQASRTGIYSGANVLTF. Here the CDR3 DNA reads TGTGCCAGCAGCCAAGCCTCTAGGACAGGGATCTACTCTGGGGCCAACGTCCTGACTTTC. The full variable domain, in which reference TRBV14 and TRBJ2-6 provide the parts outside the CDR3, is EAGVTQFPSHSVIEKGQTVTLRCDPISGHDNLYWYRRVMGKEIKFLLHFVKESKQDESGMPNNRFLAERTGGTYSTLKVQPAELEDSGVYFCASSQASRTGIYSGANVLTFGAGSRLTVL.

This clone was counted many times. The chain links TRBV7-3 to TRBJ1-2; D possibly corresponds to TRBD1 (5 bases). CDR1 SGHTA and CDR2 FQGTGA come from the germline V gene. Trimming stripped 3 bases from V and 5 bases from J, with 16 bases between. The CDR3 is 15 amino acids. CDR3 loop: CASSFGALGGYGYTF. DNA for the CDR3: TGTGCCAGCAGCTTCGGTGCCTTGGGGGGTTATGGCTACACCTTC.

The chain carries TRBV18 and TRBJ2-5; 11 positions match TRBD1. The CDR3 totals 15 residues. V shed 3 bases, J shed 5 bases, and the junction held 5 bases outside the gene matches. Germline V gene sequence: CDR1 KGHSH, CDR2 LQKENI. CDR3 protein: CASSPGQGVHETQYF. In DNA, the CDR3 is TGTGCCAGCTCACCGGGACAGGGGGTTCACGAGACCCAGTACTTC.

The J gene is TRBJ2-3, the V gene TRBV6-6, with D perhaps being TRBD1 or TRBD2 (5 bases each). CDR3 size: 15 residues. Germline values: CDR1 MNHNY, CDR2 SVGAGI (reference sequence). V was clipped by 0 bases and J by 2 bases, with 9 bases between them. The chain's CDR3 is CASSYSWGYTDTQYF. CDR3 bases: TGTGCCAGCAGTTACTCGTGGGGGTACACAGATACGCAGTATTTT.

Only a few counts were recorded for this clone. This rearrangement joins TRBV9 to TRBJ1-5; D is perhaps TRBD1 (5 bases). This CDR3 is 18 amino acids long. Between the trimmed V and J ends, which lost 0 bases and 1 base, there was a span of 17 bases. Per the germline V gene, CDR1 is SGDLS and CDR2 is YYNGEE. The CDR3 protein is CASSVVLIGAWSNQPQHF. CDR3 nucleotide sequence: TGTGCCAGCAGCGTAGTATTGATAGGGGCCTGGAGCAATCAGCCCCAGCATTTT.